What follows are 21 T cell receptor beta chains derived from one specimen sequenced in a study of blood T cell repertoires in COVID-19. Generated by immunoSEQ multiplex PCR, the TCRdb table keeps only in-frame clones and is missing some. The sample lists approximately 210,000 clones, 82% seen once, with around 12% in the top ten. Material: peripheral blood. The source is a woman aged 40 to 55 with acute or convalescent COVID-19.

J is TRBJ2-2 and V is TRBV6-5; 9 bases match TRBD2. CDR1 MNHEY and CDR2 SVGAGI come from the germline V gene. The CDR3 loop spans 15 amino acids. V shed 6 bases, J shed 0 bases, and the junction held 2 bases outside the gene matches. For the CDR3, the DNA is TGTGCCAGCAGACTAGCGGGTGCGAACACCGGGGAGCTGTTTTTT. This sequence encodes CASRLAGANTGELFF.

The chain couples TRBV14 to TRBJ1-2; TRBD1 aligns across 8 bases. Trimming at V came to 4 bases and at J to 3 bases, leaving 1 base not matched to a gene. The CDR3 is made up of 13 amino acids. Germline CDR1 is SGHDN and CDR2 is FVKESK. CDR3 sequence: CASSPTGDYGYTF. CDR3 sequence (DNA): TGTGCCAGCAGCCCGACAGGGGACTATGGCTACACCTTC. Using reference TRBV14 and TRBJ1-2 for the parts outside the CDR3, the full variable domain is EAGVTQFPSHSVIEKGQTVTLRCDPISGHDNLYWYRRVMGKEIKFLLHFVKESKQDESGMPNNRFLAERTGGTYSTLKVQPAELEDSGVYFCASSPTGDYGYTFGSGTRLTVV.

The chain links TRBV10-3 to TRBJ2-3; D is possibly TRBD2 (5 bases). With 3 bases removed from V and 3 bases from J, the gap between germline ends came to 28 bases. The CDR3 sequence is 20 residues long. Germline CDR1 ENHRY, CDR2 SYGVKD. The CDR3 DNA reads as TGTGCCATCAGTGACTTTTCCCGAACGAGGGCCGACGGGCCAACAGATACGCAGTATTTT. Its translation is CAISDFSRTRADGPTDTQYF.

The chain's CDR3 is CASRASLGGGETQYF. CDR3 DNA sequence: TGTGCCAGCAGAGCCTCCCTTGGGGGAGGAGAGACCCAGTACTTC. The V call is TRBV2, the J call TRBJ2-5; a possible D gene is TRBD2 (6 bases). Trimming stripped 6 bases from V and 4 bases from J, with 18 bases between. CDR3 length equals 15 residues. Germline CDR1 SNHLY, CDR2 FYNNEI.

The V call is TRBV30, the J call TRBJ1-1, with TRBD1 matching over 9 bases. The CDR3 covers 13 residues. The J segment lost 3 bases and the V segment lost 4 bases, leaving 3 bases of the junction unmatched. CDR1 and CDR2 from the germline V gene are GTSNPN and SVGIG (reference sequence). The CDR3 reads CAWMGQGYTEAFF. The CDR3 DNA reads as TGTGCCTGGATGGGACAGGGATACACTGAAGCTTTCTTT.

The chain links TRBV9 to TRBJ2-7, with D tentatively TRBD1 (5 bases). Germline CDR1 SGDLS, CDR2 YYNGEE. Trimming left V 0 bases short and J 3 bases short, with 13 bases between. The CDR3 totals 15 residues. The CDR3 sequence: CASSVGGSGNYEQYF. CDR3 sequence (DNA): TGTGCCAGCAGCGTAGGTGGTTCAGGGAACTACGAGCAGTACTTC.

The chain employs TRBV2 and TRBJ2-1; no clear D. The CDR3 loop spans 17 amino acids. Between the trimmed V and J ends, which lost 0 bases and 2 bases, there was a span of 14 bases. Germline CDR1 SNHLY, CDR2 FYNNEI. CDR3 region: CASSEATVALPYNEQFF. CDR3 nucleotides: TGTGCCAGCAGTGAAGCAACGGTAGCTCTACCCTACAATGAGCAGTTCTTC.

The chain employs TRBV4-2 and TRBJ2-1; TRBD2 matches at 12 bases. Unmatched junction bases numbered 9, after V lost 1 base and J lost 5 bases. CDR1 and CDR2 (germline): LGHNA, YNFKEQ. This CDR3 comprises 18 residues. The CDR3 DNA follows: TGTGCCAGCAGCCAAGTTTTAGGACTAGCGGGACCCCACAATGAGCAGTTCTTC. Protein sequence: CASSQVLGLAGPHNEQFF.

The rearrangement joins TRBV25-1 to TRBJ2-1; TRBD2 matches 13 bases. V was pared by 6 bases and J by 1 base, with 6 bases of the junction left unmatched. This CDR3 comprises 17 residues. Per the germline V gene, CDR1 is MGHDK and CDR2 is SYGVNS. This CDR3 reads CASRRTSGRDSYNEQFF. In nucleotides, the CDR3 is TGTGCCAGCAGGAGGACTAGCGGGAGAGATTCCTACAATGAGCAGTTCTTC. Complete variable domain (other parts from reference TRBV25-1 and TRBJ2-1): EADIYQTPRYLVIGTGKKITLECSQTMGHDKMYWYQQDPGMELHLIHYSYGVNSTEKGDLSSESTVSRIRTEHFPLTLESARPSHTSQYLCASRRTSGRDSYNEQFFGPGTRLTVL.

The chain combines TRBV10-3 with TRBJ1-1; perhaps TRBD1 as D (5 bases). The V and J ends lost 10 bases and 4 bases respectively, with 19 bases between them. The germline CDR1 and CDR2 sequences are ENHRY and SYGVKD. This CDR3 region has 14 residues. The CDR3 protein is CANSYDRRGTEAFF. The CDR3 coding sequence is TGTGCCAACTCCTACGATAGAAGGGGCACTGAAGCTTTCTTT.

The rearrangement uses TRBV4-1 and TRBJ1-2; 7 bases are shared with TRBD1. CDR3 size: 15 residues. V lost 1 base and J lost 7; bases outside the gene matches: 9. CDR1 and CDR2 (germline): MGHRA, YSYEKL. CDR3 in amino acids: CASSQATGVFGGYTF. CDR3 DNA: TGCGCCAGCAGCCAAGCCACAGGGGTTTTTGGTGGCTACACCTTC.

J is TRBJ1-2 and V is TRBV30; D might be TRBD1 (5 bases). The V end lost 3 bases, the J end lost 1 base, and 9 bases lay between the germline ends. There are 13 residues in the CDR3. CDR1 and CDR2 (germline): GTSNPN, SVGIG (reference sequence). This chain's CDR3 is CAWSQGLNYGYTF. The DNA of the CDR3 is TGTGCCTGGAGCCAGGGACTTAACTATGGCTACACCTTC.

This clone was detected only once. The V and J genes are TRBV29-1 and TRBJ1-5; 9 bases are a match to TRBD1. V was pared by 5 bases and J by 7 bases, with 9 bases of the junction left unmatched. Germline values: CDR1 SQVTM, CDR2 ANQGSEA. This CDR3 is built from 14 residues. The CDR3 nucleotides are TGCAGCGTTCTTGAAAGGACAGGGGTACAGCCCCAGCATTTT. This translates into CSVLERTGVQPQHF.

This chain uses TRBV19 with TRBJ1-1; 7 nucleotides align to TRBD1. V shed 4 bases and J 8 bases; nucleotides not matched to a gene: 4. CDR1 and CDR2 from the germline V gene are LNHDA and SQIVND (reference sequence). CDR3 length: 12 residues. The CDR3 coding sequence is TGTGCCAGTAGTACGACAGGGATGGAAGCTTTCTTT. This gives the protein CASSTTGMEAFF.

The gene calls are TRBV6-1 and TRBJ2-7; D possibly corresponds to TRBD1 (7 bases). Germline loops: CDR1 MNHNS, CDR2 SASEGT. The CDR3 has 15 residues. V gave up 3 bases and J gave up 0 bases, with 12 bases separating them. The CDR3 DNA reads TGTGCCAGCAGTGAGAGGAGGGGGCCCTCCTACGAGCAGTACTTC. Its translation is CASSERRGPSYEQYF.

This clone appeared a few times. This rearrangement joins TRBV6-2 or TRBV6-3 to TRBJ1-6; the D gene is possibly TRBD1 (6 bases). Germline CDR1 MNHEY, CDR2 SVGEGT. The V gene lost 2 bases and the J gene lost 0 bases, with 17 bases spanning the gap. The CDR3 loop spans 19 amino acids. DNA for the CDR3: TGTGCCAGCAGTTACCCGACGGGACACCCGAGCTCCTATAATTCACCCCTCCACTTT. Translated: CASSYPTGHPSSYNSPLHF.

The CDR3 reads CASSQYPGTAKMNTGELFF. For the CDR3, the DNA is TGTGCCAGCAGCCAATACCCCGGGACAGCAAAAATGAACACCGGGGAGCTGTTTTTT. The rearrangement uses TRBV7-2 and TRBJ2-2; 7 positions match TRBD1. Germline lookup yields CDR1 SGHTA and CDR2 FQGNSA. After removal of 5 bases from V and 1 base from J, the junction contained 16 bases not matched to a gene. This CDR3 has 19 amino acids.

The rearrangement uses TRBV18 and TRBJ1-1, with 7 bases matching TRBD1. The CDR3 extends over 12 amino acids. Trimming took 6 bases from V and 9 from J; bases not matched to a gene: 7. Looked up from germline, CDR1 is KGHSH and CDR2 is LQKENI. CDR3 region: CASSPDRDKAFF. The CDR3 region has the DNA TGTGCCAGCTCCCCTGACAGGGACAAAGCTTTCTTT.

V is TRBV2 and J is TRBJ2-2, with D hard to call. Germline V gives CDR1 SNHLY, CDR2 FYNNEI. The CDR3 length is 13 residues. The V and J ends lost 8 bases and 7 bases respectively, with 14 bases between them. CDR3 bases: TGTGCCAGCCTATTAGCCACCGTCGGGGAGCTGTTTTTT. Its protein is CASLLATVGELFF.

The rearrangement links TRBV7-3 to TRBJ2-2, with TRBD2 identical over 10 bases. Trimming removed 5 bases from V and 2 bases from J; junction bases left unmatched: 5. Germline values: CDR1 SGHTA, CDR2 FQGTGA. This CDR3 comprises 16 residues. CDR3 DNA: TGTGCCAGCAGCACCGGACTAGCGGTTAACACCGGGGAGCTGTTTTTT. Amino acids: CASSTGLAVNTGELFF.

This chain joins TRBV6-5 and TRBJ2-5, with a weak D call TRBD1 (5 bases). Germline V CDR1 and CDR2: MNHEY, SVGAGI. V gave up 10 bases and J gave up 5 bases, with 17 bases separating them. The CDR3 totals 13 residues. The DNA of the CDR3 is TGTGCCAACTCCCCGGCGGACAAGGAGACCCAGTACTTC. This codes for CANSPADKETQYF.